A selection of T cell receptor beta chains follows, all from one sample in a study of technical replicates of blood from a few donors. Profiling relied on immunoSEQ multiplex PCR, and the TCRdb table lists in-frame clones only, not all of them. The data hold roughly 80,000 clones, with 96% observed a single time. Sequenced: T cells isolated from PBMCs. The receptors come from a human donor in good health. The CDR3 runs from the conserved cysteine through the conserved F or W. A D gene is named only where the DNA matches it firmly. Some rows mark clone size as missing; the rest say once, few, many or name a class of expanded clone.

v_call	clone_size	j_call	d_call	cdr3_aa	cdr3_nt
TRBV9	.	TRBJ1-1	.	CASSVVSNTEAFF	TGTGCCAGCAGCGTTGTCTCTAACACTGAAGCTTTCTTT
TRBV20-1	.	TRBJ1-4	TRBD1	CSARQGKLFF	TGCAGTGCACGACAGGGGAAACTGTTTTTT
TRBV10-3	.	TRBJ2-7	TRBD1	CAICRDRAYEQYF	TGTGCCATCTGCCGGGACAGGGCGTACGAGCAGTACTTC
TRBV19	.	TRBJ2-7	TRBD2	CASSAGSGGSYEQYF	TGTGCCAGTAGCGCGGGGAGCGGGGGGTCCTACGAGCAGTACTTC
TRBV5-1	.	TRBJ2-5	TRBD2	CASSLAPLAGGPQETQYF	TGCGCCAGCAGCTTGGCCCCCCTAGCGGGAGGACCTCAAGAGACCCAGTACTTC
TRBV29-1	.	TRBJ1-2	.	CSVDEGPYGYTF	TGCAGCGTTGATGAGGGTCCCTATGGCTACACCTTC
TRBV23-1	.	TRBJ1-5	.	CASSHPGTSGVTNYSNQPQHF	TGCGCCAGCAGTCATCCGGGAACCTCAGGGGTCACGAATTATAGCAATCAGCCCCAGCATTTT
TRBV9	.	TRBJ1-3	.	CASSAGGRGRTGNTIYF	TGTGCCAGCAGCGCGGGAGGTCGGGGGCGGACGGGAAACACCATATATTTT
TRBV7-8	.	TRBJ2-7	TRBD2	CASSFSASGSVEQYF	TGTGCCAGCAGCTTCTCGGCTAGCGGCTCGGTCGAGCAGTACTTC
TRBV6-1	.	TRBJ2-7	TRBD2	CASSELGGLAGPYEQYF	TGTGCCAGCAGTGAATTAGGGGGACTAGCGGGACCCTACGAGCAGTACTTC
TRBV28	.	TRBJ2-7	.	CASSLTKMWEQYF	TGTGCCAGCAGTTTAACAAAGATGTGGGAGCAGTACTTC
TRBV4-1	.	TRBJ2-2	TRBD1	CASRDRFNTGELFF	TGCGCCAGCCGGGACAGGTTTAACACCGGGGAGCTGTTTTTT
TRBV5-1	.	TRBJ2-5	TRBD2	CASQRLAAQETQYF	TGCGCCAGCCAGAGACTAGCGGCCCAAGAGACCCAGTACTTC
TRBV15	.	TRBJ1-1	TRBD1	CATSNRGEAFF	TGTGCCACCAGTAACAGGGGCGAAGCTTTCTTT
TRBV4-1	.	TRBJ2-7	.	CASSQVLAGITYEQYF	TGCGCCAGCAGCCAAGTGCTCGCCGGGATCACCTACGAGCAGTACTTC
TRBV7-9	.	TRBJ2-7	.	CASSSELSSVYEQYF	TGTGCCAGCAGCTCCGAACTTTCTTCCGTCTACGAGCAGTACTTC
TRBV5-6	.	TRBJ2-7	.	CASSLSLQVLEQYF	TGTGCCAGCAGCTTGTCACTGCAGGTCCTCGAGCAGTACTTC
TRBV28	.	TRBJ2-3	TRBD1	CASSLIDRGTDTQYF	TGTGCCAGCAGTTTAATTGACAGGGGCACAGATACGCAGTATTTT
TRBV19	.	TRBJ1-6	.	CASKGGHNSYNSPLHF	TGTGCGAGTAAAGGGGGACACAACTCCTATAATTCACCCCTCCACTTT
TRBV12-5	.	TRBJ2-1	TRBD2	CASGLVLSGSGNEQFF	TGTGCTAGTGGTTTGGTACTGAGCGGGAGCGGAAATGAGCAGTTCTTC
TRBV9	once	TRBJ2-2	TRBD1	CASSIGTAANTGELFF	TGTGCCAGCAGCATCGGGACAGCCGCGAACACCGGGGAGCTGTTTTTT
TRBV6-1	.	TRBJ1-5	.	CASSDRLANQPQHF	TGTGCCAGCAGTGACAGGCTTGCCAATCAGCCCCAGCATTTT
TRBV5-8	.	TRBJ1-1	.	CASSLKATEAFF	TGTGCCAGCAGCTTGAAAGCCACTGAAGCTTTCTTT
TRBV5-1	.	TRBJ1-3	.	CASSLGWTRSSGNTIYF	TGCGCCAGCAGCTTGGGATGGACAAGAAGCTCTGGAAACACCATATATTTT